Below, 20 T cell receptor beta chains from the same sample are listed, as sequenced in a study of cytomegalovirus exposure and HLA in healthy donors. PCR used 60 Vbeta primers and 13 Jbeta primers. Measured with immunoSEQ multiplex PCR; TCRdb has only the in-frame clones, and not every one. Of over 150,000 clones in the sample, 79% are singletons; the top ten hold 2.1%. The sequenced sample consisted of PBMCs. These receptors were collected from a man in his forties in good health and CMV-seronegative.

V usage is TRBV12-5 and J usage is TRBJ2-3; TRBD1 might be the D (6 bases). Per germline, CDR1 LGHNT and CDR2 FRNRAP. The CDR3 totals 14 residues. V gave up 6 bases and J gave up 4 bases, with 14 bases separating them. The CDR3 sequence: CASGHWDTPDTQYF. CDR3 bases: TGTGCTAGTGGGCACTGGGACACCCCAGATACGCAGTATTTT. Together with reference TRBV12-5 and TRBJ2-3, the CDR3 gives the full variable domain: DARVTQTPRHKVTEMGQEVTMRCQPILGHNTVFWYRQTMMQGLELLAYFRNRAPLDDSGMPKDRFSAEMPDATLATLKIQPSEPRDSAVYFCASGHWDTPDTQYFGPGTRLTVL.

This chain uses TRBV16 with TRBJ1-5, with 8 bases aligning to TRBD1. This CDR3 spans 16 amino acids. After removal of 1 base from V and 7 bases from J, the junction contained 9 bases not matched to a gene. Per germline, CDR1 KGHSY and CDR2 FQNENV. For the CDR3, the DNA is TGTGCCAGCAGCCAATTAGTAAGCAGGGGGCCCCAGCCCCAGCATTTT. This translates into CASSQLVSRGPQPQHF. The whole variable domain, filled in from reference TRBV16 and TRBJ1-5, reads GEEVAQTPKHLVRGEGQKAKLYCAPIKGHSYVFWYQQVLKNEFKFLISFQNENVFDETGMPKERFSAKCLPNSPCSLEIQATKLEDSAVYFCASSQLVSRGPQPQHFGDGTRLSIL.

Concerning this clone: The same CDR3 can be traced to other DNA sequences in this sample. The chain joins TRBV14 to TRBJ1-5; D gene uncertain. The CDR3 spans 12 residues. V gave up 2 bases and J gave up 7 bases, with 6 bases separating them. The germline V gene encodes CDR1 SGHDN and CDR2 FVKESK. The CDR3 DNA follows: TGTGCCAGCAGCCAACCAGGCCAGCCCCAGCATTTT. This sequence encodes CASSQPGQPQHF.

This clone was found once. The V call is TRBV7-2, the J call TRBJ2-5; 7 bases are shared with TRBD2. This CDR3 region has 15 residues. The germline V gene has CDR1 SGHTA and CDR2 FQGNSA. The ends lost 1 base at V and 6 bases at J; junction bases unmatched: 8. The DNA for the CDR3 is TGTGCCAGCAGCTTAGTTACTAGCGTTTCTCAGACCCAGTACTTC. Encoded protein: CASSLVTSVSQTQYF.

The chain couples TRBV14 to TRBJ2-5, with TRBD1 matching 9 bases. CDR1 SGHDN and CDR2 FVKESK come from the germline V gene. This CDR3 region has 15 residues. The V and J ends lost 1 base and 5 bases, in that order; junction bases with no gene match: 5. In DNA, the CDR3 is TGTGCCAGCAGCCAAGGGGACAGGGTAGTGGAGACCCAGTACTTC. Protein: CASSQGDRVVETQYF.

The genes are TRBV4-3 and TRBJ2-7, with 7 positions matching TRBD2. V gave up 1 base and J gave up 2 bases; unmatched junction bases: 5. Germline-derived CDR1 and CDR2 are LGHNA and YSLEER. The CDR3 has 15 residues. For the CDR3, the DNA is TGCGCCAGCAGCCAAGTACGAGCGGGGACCTACGAGCAGTACTTC. Translating gives CASSQVRAGTYEQYF.

This clone was observed a handful of times. The chain combines TRBV12-2 with TRBJ2-7; the DNA was not compared with TRBD1, the D call given in the table. TRBV12-2 is a documented pseudogene. The CDR3 has 15 residues. CDR3 loop: CASRLNGTGNYEQYF. The CDR3 region has the DNA TGTGCAAGTCGCTTAAACGGGACAGGGAATTACGAGCAGTACTTC.

The V and J genes are TRBV11-1 and TRBJ2-1; 7 nucleotides align to TRBD1. V trimming: 4 bases; J trimming: 2 bases; junction bases outside the gene matches: 8. The CDR3 has 16 amino acids. From germline, CDR1 is SGHAT and CDR2 FQDESV (reference sequence). CDR3 loop: CASSWTGDGAYNEQFF. Here the CDR3 DNA reads TGTGCCAGCAGCTGGACAGGTGATGGAGCCTACAATGAGCAGTTCTTC. The variable domain in full, with the rest retrieved from reference TRBV11-1 and TRBJ2-1, is EAEVAQSPRYKITEKSQAVAFWCDPISGHATLYWYRQILGQGPELLVQFQDESVVDDSQLPKDRFSAERLKGVDSTLKIQPAELGDSAMYLCASSWTGDGAYNEQFFGPGTRLTVL.

This sequence joins TRBV2 and TRBJ2-3; D uncertain. Germline V lookup: CDR1 SNHLY, CDR2 FYNNEI. Trimming left V 8 bases short and J 4 bases short, with 13 bases between. The CDR3 has 13 residues. CDR3 in DNA: TGTGCCAGCCAGTCAGTAGAGGCAGATACGCAGTATTTT. Translating it yields CASQSVEADTQYF. Variable domain in full (rest from reference TRBV2 and TRBJ2-3): EPEVTQTPSHQVTQMGQEVILRCVPISNHLYFYWYRQILGQKVEFLVSFYNNEISEKSEIFDDQFSVERPDGSNFTLKIRSTKLEDSAMYFCASQSVEADTQYFGPGTRLTVL.

This chain's CDR3 is CASSQSRDRSNTEAFF. CDR3 DNA: TGTGCCAGCAGCCAAAGCCGGGACAGGTCGAACACTGAAGCTTTCTTT. The chain has TRBV4-2 and TRBJ1-1; 8 bases are shared with TRBD1. V lost 2 bases to trimming and J lost 1 base; unmatched junction nucleotides: 6. The germline CDR1 and CDR2 sequences are LGHNA and YNFKEQ. The CDR3 totals 16 residues.

The chain combines TRBV6-1 with TRBJ2-7, with 7 nucleotides matching TRBD2. The germline gives CDR1 MNHNS, CDR2 SASEGT. CDR3 length: 14 amino acids. Trimming cost V 5 bases and J 3 bases; bases outside gene matches: 7. CDR3 amino acids: CASSSEAGVYEQYF. The CDR3 nucleotides read TGTGCCAGCAGTTCGGAGGCGGGAGTCTACGAGCAGTACTTC.

V gene TRBV28 combines with J gene TRBJ1-2, with 9 nucleotides matching TRBD1. CDR3 length: 14 amino acids. Losses at the gene ends were 7 bases for V and 4 bases for J; bases not matched to a gene: 7. Germline V gene lookup returns CDR1 MDHEN and CDR2 SYDVKM. The CDR3 spells CASTGQGPSYGYTF. The DNA for the CDR3 is TGTGCCAGCACAGGACAGGGGCCAAGCTATGGCTACACCTTC.

This clone came up a few times. The chain employs TRBV28 and TRBJ2-7, with 9 bases that match TRBD1. J gave up 7 bases and V 5 bases, and 12 bases lay outside the gene matches. CDR1 is MDHEN and CDR2 is SYDVKM in the germline V gene. The length of the CDR3 is 15 residues. The CDR3 DNA reads as TGTGCCAGCAGTACGCAAGGGACAGGGTACATAGAGCAGTACTTC. It yields the protein CASSTQGTGYIEQYF. The variable domain in full, completed from reference TRBV28 and TRBJ2-7, reads DVKVTQSSRYLVKRTGEKVFLECVQDMDHENMFWYRQDPGLGLRLIYFSYDVKMKEKGDIPEGYSVSREKKERFSLILESASTNQTSMYLCASSTQGTGYIEQYFGPGTRLTVT.

V is TRBV19 and J is TRBJ1-2; D is possibly TRBD1 (5 bases). Germline V gene data show CDR1 as LNHDA and CDR2 as SQIVND (reference sequence). The germline V and J ends were trimmed by 2 bases and 0 bases, with 13 bases remaining between them. The CDR3 has 16 amino acids. DNA for the CDR3: TGTGCCAGTAGTATAAGCGGGCAGGGCGCTAACTATGGCTACACCTTC. Translating it yields CASSISGQGANYGYTF.

The rearrangement uses TRBV6-6 and TRBJ2-3; 9 bases are shared with TRBD2. V dropped 6 bases and J dropped 2; count of bases not matched to a gene: 6. Germline V gene sequence: CDR1 MNHNY, CDR2 SVGAGI (reference sequence). The CDR3 runs to 15 residues. The CDR3 DNA reads as TGTGCCAGCAGCTGGAGCGGGAGGAACACAGATACGCAGTATTTT. Its protein product is CASSWSGRNTDTQYF.

This chain links TRBV15 with TRBJ2-7, with TRBD1 matching 10 bases. This CDR3 region has 15 residues. The germline CDR1 and CDR2 sequences are LNHNV and YYDKDF (reference sequence). V was clipped by 5 bases and J by 4 bases; unmatched bases: 8. DNA of the CDR3: TGTGCCACCAGCTACCGGACAGGGGGACTTTACGAGCAGTACTTC. This translates into CATSYRTGGLYEQYF.

The rearrangement joins TRBV6-1 to TRBJ1-1; D is undetermined. Trimming took off 3 bases at V and 0 bases at J, with 11 bases between the two ends. Germline loops: CDR1 MNHNS, CDR2 SASEGT. This CDR3 is built from 15 residues. CDR3 region: CASSELGVVNTEAFF. The CDR3 nucleotides are TGTGCCAGCAGTGAGCTGGGAGTGGTGAACACTGAAGCTTTCTTT.

The chain carries TRBV7-2 and TRBJ2-5; 12 nucleotides match TRBD2. This CDR3 comprises 16 residues. Per germline, CDR1 SGHTA and CDR2 FQGNSA. With 1 base clipped from V and 4 bases from J, the junction kept 4 bases outside the gene matches. The CDR3: CASSLGSSGRGETQYF. The CDR3 nucleotides read TGTGCCAGCAGCTTAGGGTCTAGCGGGAGGGGAGAGACCCAGTACTTC.

This chain uses TRBV5-5 with TRBJ2-7, with TRBD2 matching 7 bases. The CDR3 runs to 15 residues. Looked up from germline, CDR1 is SGHKS and CDR2 is YYEKEE (reference sequence). Trimming cost V 4 bases and J 6 bases; bases outside gene matches: 13. The CDR3 nucleotides read TGTGCCAGCAGCCCATCCGTTGCGGGCGGGGGCGAGCAGTACTTC. It encodes CASSPSVAGGGEQYF.

CDR3 DNA: TGTGCCAGTAGCTTCCCCCCGGGGGGCACAGATACGCAGTATTTT. Protein product: CASSFPPGGTDTQYF. The chain employs TRBV19 and TRBJ2-3, with D possibly being TRBD2 (6 bases). The ends were cut back, 6 bases at V and 1 base at J, with 14 bases in the middle. CDR1 LNHDA and CDR2 SQIVND come from the germline V gene (reference sequence). CDR3 length: 15 residues.